This TCR beta chain is from a study of cytomegalovirus exposure and HLA in healthy donors. Study summary: The 100 to 150 validation repertoires matched the roughly 630 first-cohort repertoires in platform, a later analysis reported.

Only a few counts were recorded for this clone. What it binds is not known. Notes on the study in general: Reports described diagnosis of cytomegalovirus status by the classifier as highly specific and sensitive. It was approximately 150 TCR beta chains that were listed as cytomegalovirus-associated.

The CDR3 is 16 amino acids. Germline CDR1 is MDHEN and CDR2 is SYDVKM. V dropped 5 bases and J dropped 8; count of bases not matched to a gene: 15. Produced via immunoSEQ multiplex PCR; TCRdb's table is partial and in-frame only. The sample has 67,000 or so clones, about 94% seen once. Source material: PBMCs. The sequence came from a man aged 18-30 years in good health and CMV-seropositive. The chain uses TRBV28 and TRBJ2-3; 8 nucleotides match TRBD1. This CDR3 is CASSTPRTGKEGTQYF. Here the CDR3 DNA reads TGTGCCAGCAGTACACCCAGGACAGGGAAGGAGGGTACGCAGTATTTT.